The 25 T cell receptor beta chains below all came from one sample that was sequenced in a study of PD-1 blockade in classical Hodgkin lymphoma. The data were produced by immunoSEQ multiplex PCR, yet TCRdb's version contains in-frame clones alone and is incomplete. The sample carries nearly 55,000 clones, roughly 80% recorded once. Relapse was seen in all patients after autologous stem cell transplantation, and brentuximab vedotin exposure was variable. The sample in question was peripheral blood mononuclear cells (PBMCs), obtained at baseline. All receptors come from a human donor with classical Hodgkin lymphoma.

This clone is medium-sized by share. This chain connects TRBV7-9 to TRBJ2-3, with D perhaps assigned TRBD1 or TRBD2 (5 bases each). Germline assignment: CDR1 SEHNR and CDR2 FQNEAQ (reference sequence). Trimming stripped 4 bases from V and 11 bases from J, with 25 bases between. CDR3 length: 16 amino acids. The CDR3 coding sequence is TGTGCCAGCAGCTCGACGGGACCGCCCATCCCTCGGAGGCAGTATTTT. It translates to CASSSTGPPIPRRQYF.

This chain connects TRBV5-4 to TRBJ2-1; the match to TRBD2 covers 11 bases. Germline CDR1 is SGHNT and CDR2 is YYREEE (reference sequence). The V segment lost 0 bases and the J segment 3 bases; nucleotides outside the gene matches: 14. The CDR3 totals 20 residues. CDR3 residues: CASSLALTSGSGSGYNEQFF. The CDR3 bases are TGTGCCAGCAGCTTGGCCCTTACTAGCGGGAGCGGCTCGGGCTACAATGAGCAGTTCTTC.

This clone was seen a single time. The J gene is TRBJ2-3, the V gene TRBV6-6, with TRBD2 as a possible D gene (6 bases). Germline loops: CDR1 MNHNY, CDR2 SVGAGI (reference sequence). The CDR3 covers 13 residues. The CDR3 nucleotides read TGTGTGGCACGGAGGGAGAGCACAGATACGCAGTATTTT. This codes for CVARRESTDTQYF.

V gene TRBV9 combines with J gene TRBJ2-1; the match to TRBD2 covers 8 bases. CDR1 SGDLS and CDR2 YYNGEE come from the germline V gene. J gave up 5 bases and V 0 bases, and 10 bases lay outside the gene matches. The CDR3 loop spans 17 amino acids. CDR3 protein: CASSVGGSGSHHNEQFF. The CDR3 DNA is TGTGCCAGCAGCGTAGGGGGGAGCGGGAGTCACCACAATGAGCAGTTCTTC.

This rearrangement joins TRBV6-6 to TRBJ1-3; D is ambiguous. Germline V gives CDR1 MNHNY, CDR2 SVGAGI (reference sequence). V shed 6 bases and J shed 4 bases, with 4 bases lying between them. The CDR3 length is 11 residues. The CDR3 nucleotides read TGTGCCAGCAGGACCGGAAACACCATATATTTT. Protein product: CASRTGNTIYF.

The V gene is TRBV6-1, the J gene TRBJ2-1, with 8 bases matching TRBD1. This CDR3 is 17 amino acids long. V lost 4 bases, J lost 0 bases, and 8 bases stayed unmatched. In germline, CDR1 is MNHNS, CDR2 SASEGT. The CDR3 sequence is CASSVTGAASSYNEQFF. The CDR3 DNA sequence: TGTGCCAGCAGTGTGACAGGGGCCGCATCCTCCTACAATGAGCAGTTCTTC.

The V gene is TRBV5-4, the J gene TRBJ2-3, with TRBD2 matching 11 bases. Germline V gene lookup returns CDR1 SGHNT and CDR2 YYREEE (reference sequence). V trimming: 1 base; J trimming: 5 bases; junction bases outside the gene matches: 6. CDR3 length: 16 residues. The CDR3 nucleotides are TGTGCCAGCAGCTTGCGACTAGCGGGGACAGGAGATACGCAGTATTTT. It is translated as CASSLRLAGTGDTQYF.

CDR3 residues: CASSQEPTQETQYF. The CDR3 nucleotides are TGCGCCAGCAGCCAAGAACCGACCCAAGAGACCCAGTACTTC. V and J are TRBV4-1 and TRBJ2-5; D call uncertain. CDR1 MGHRA and CDR2 YSYEKL come from the germline V gene. Trimming took 0 bases from V and 1 from J, leaving 6 bases between them. The CDR3 length is 14 residues.

V is TRBV27 and J is TRBJ1-1; the D gene is possibly TRBD1 (6 bases). Germline V gene sequence: CDR1 MNHEY, CDR2 SMNVEV (reference sequence). Deletions cut 5 bases from V and 0 bases from J, with 22 bases between. This CDR3 has 18 residues. CDR3 residues: CASSPYPLGQKLNTEAFF. The CDR3 region has the DNA TGTGCCAGCAGTCCGTACCCCCTTGGACAGAAACTGAACACTGAAGCTTTCTTT.

This chain connects TRBV19 to TRBJ2-2; 8 nucleotides align to TRBD2. V was pared by 11 bases and J by 1 base, with 6 bases of the junction left unmatched. The germline V gene has CDR1 LNHDA and CDR2 SQIVND (reference sequence). The CDR3 is made up of 14 amino acids. CDR3 sequence: CAGQRGMNTGELFF. The CDR3 nucleotides read TGTGCCGGACAGCGGGGGATGAACACCGGGGAGCTGTTTTTT.

The chain employs TRBV10-1 and TRBJ2-2; tentatively, D is TRBD1 (5 bases). V was clipped by 7 bases and J by 8 bases, with 11 bases between them. CDR3 length equals 12 residues. CDR1 WNHNN and CDR2 SYGVQD come from the germline V gene (reference sequence). The CDR3: CASNTGTGELFF. CDR3 sequence (DNA): TGCGCCAGCAATACAGGAACTGGGGAGCTGTTTTTT.

The gene calls are TRBV7-8 and TRBJ1-4; unclear D gene. CDR3 length equals 15 residues. Trimming shortened V by 5 bases and J by 5 bases, and 15 bases separated the two germline ends. Germline CDR1 is SGHVS and CDR2 is FQNEAQ. The chain's CDR3 is CASSAPGIPNEKLFF. CDR3 nucleotides: TGTGCCAGCAGCGCGCCCGGGATTCCGAATGAAAAACTGTTTTTT.

The V call is TRBV18, the J call TRBJ2-3; 7 nucleotides line up with TRBD2. V trimming: 3 bases; J trimming: 6 bases; junction bases outside the gene matches: 12. Germline V CDR1 and CDR2: KGHSH, LQKENI. The CDR3 extends over 16 amino acids. The DNA of the CDR3 is TGTGCCAGCTCACCTGTAAGCGGGATTGTTAGGGATACGCAGTATTTT. It encodes CASSPVSGIVRDTQYF.

The chain links TRBV11-3 to TRBJ2-3; 7 nucleotides agree with TRBD1. This CDR3 is built from 15 residues. The germline V gene encodes CDR1 SGHNT and CDR2 YENEEA. V dropped 4 bases and J dropped 3; count of bases not matched to a gene: 7. The CDR3 bases are TGTGCCAGCAGCTCAAGACAGGGCGGAACAGATACGCAGTATTTT. Encoded protein: CASSSRQGGTDTQYF.

This clone was detected only once. CDR3 protein: CASSQDRRGANYGYTF. The CDR3 region has the DNA TGCGCCAGCAGCCAAGATCGGAGGGGAGCGAACTATGGCTACACCTTC. The chain combines TRBV4-3 with TRBJ1-2; possibly TRBD1 for D (5 bases). Germline assignment: CDR1 LGHNA and CDR2 YSLEER. V lost 0 bases and J lost 2, with 13 bases in between. The CDR3 runs to 16 residues.

CDR3 residues: CASSPQGTGYGYTF. The CDR3 DNA sequence: TGTGCCAGCTCACCCCAGGGCACGGGGTATGGCTACACCTTC. The chain carries TRBV18 and TRBJ1-2, with D maybe TRBD1 (5 bases). The ends were cut back, 3 bases at V and 5 bases at J, with 13 bases in the middle. CDR1 is KGHSH and CDR2 is LQKENI in the germline V gene. CDR3 length equals 14 residues.

This sequence joins TRBV7-2 and TRBJ2-1, with D possibly being TRBD2 (6 bases). Germline V gene data show CDR1 as SGHTA and CDR2 as FQGNSA. The CDR3 loop spans 15 amino acids. Between the trimmed V and J ends, which lost 2 bases and 2 bases, there was a span of 10 bases. For the CDR3, the DNA is TGTGCCAGCAGCTTATCGCGGGGCGCCTACAATGAGCAGTTCTTC. Residues: CASSLSRGAYNEQFF.

The chain has TRBV4-1 and TRBJ1-1, with TRBD1 as a possible D gene (6 bases). Germline V gives CDR1 MGHRA, CDR2 YSYEKL. V gave up 1 base and J gave up 7 bases, with 10 bases separating them. CDR3 length equals 13 residues. CDR3 region: CASSQATGFEAFF. The CDR3 nucleotides read TGCGCCAGCAGCCAAGCGACAGGTTTTGAAGCTTTCTTT.

The rearrangement links TRBV4-2 to TRBJ2-7; D is tentatively TRBD1 or TRBD2 (5 bases each). The CDR3 is 12 residues long. The germline V gene encodes CDR1 LGHNA and CDR2 YNFKEQ. Trimming left V 0 bases short and J 6 bases short, with 6 bases between. CDR3 loop: CASSQDGGEQYF. CDR3 coding DNA: TGTGCCAGCAGCCAAGATGGGGGCGAGCAGTACTTC.

The V gene is TRBV4-3, the J gene TRBJ2-2; D might be TRBD2 (6 bases). The CDR3 extends over 18 amino acids. Trimming shortened V by 0 bases and J by 5 bases, and 19 bases separated the two germline ends. In germline, CDR1 is LGHNA, CDR2 YSLEER. This CDR3 reads CASSQDTLGGDSTGELFF. CDR3 DNA: TGCGCCAGCAGCCAAGATACCCTGGGGGGAGACAGTACCGGGGAGCTGTTTTTT.

The chain combines TRBV2 with TRBJ2-3; possible D gene TRBD1, 5 bases. Trimming removed 6 bases from V and 6 bases from J, with 13 bases in between. Per germline, CDR1 SNHLY and CDR2 FYNNEI. The CDR3 spans 13 residues. The CDR3 DNA follows: TGTGCCAGCAGCCCAGGGTTCGCCGATACGCAGTATTTT. It translates to CASSPGFADTQYF. Full variable domain (outside the CDR3, taken from reference TRBV2 and TRBJ2-3): EPEVTQTPSHQVTQMGQEVILRCVPISNHLYFYWYRQILGQKVEFLVSFYNNEISEKSEIFDDQFSVERPDGSNFTLKIRSTKLEDSAMYFCASSPGFADTQYFGPGTRLTVL.

V is TRBV4-2 and J is TRBJ2-1, with 8 bases identical to TRBD2. V lost 0 bases and J lost 8; bases outside the gene matches: 12. This CDR3 spans 17 amino acids. The germline V gene has CDR1 LGHNA and CDR2 YNFKEQ. The CDR3 DNA is TGTGCCAGCAGCCAAGATCTAGGGACTAGAGTTAGGGATGAGCAGTTCTTC. It yields the protein CASSQDLGTRVRDEQFF.

This rearrangement joins TRBV25-1 to TRBJ1-2; 9 positions match TRBD1. CDR1 MGHDK and CDR2 SYGVNS come from the germline V gene. The CDR3 covers 14 residues. J gave up 4 bases and V 4 bases, and 4 bases lay outside the gene matches. CDR3 residues: CASSGGQGIYGYTF. As DNA, the CDR3 is TGTGCCAGCAGTGGGGGACAGGGCATCTATGGCTACACCTTC.

The chain uses TRBV5-1 and TRBJ2-5; TRBD1 might be the D (5 bases). The V gene's germline CDR1 is SGHRS and CDR2 YFSETQ. This CDR3 comprises 14 residues. The V end lost 1 base, the J end lost 5 bases, and 12 bases lay between the germline ends. CDR3 residues: CASSLLGVEETQYF. For the CDR3, the DNA is TGCGCCAGCAGCTTGTTAGGGGTAGAGGAGACCCAGTACTTC.

In its sample, this clone was seen a few times. This rearrangement joins TRBV30 to TRBJ1-2; D possibly corresponds to TRBD1 (5 bases). Germline assignment: CDR1 GTSNPN and CDR2 SVGIG (reference sequence). Trimming pared 1 base from V and 4 bases from J, leaving 7 bases between. The CDR3 runs to 12 residues. CDR3 region: CAWSAGPYGYTF. CDR3 DNA sequence: TGTGCCTGGAGTGCGGGACCCTATGGCTACACCTTC.